Listed here are 15 T cell receptor beta chains from one sample, sequenced in a study of blood T cell repertoires in COVID-19 (dated by TCRdb to about 2020). Preparation of the library involved the immunoSEQ multiplex PCR assay. TCRdb's version of the immuneACCESS table is confined to in-frame rearrangements and falls short of the full clone set. An unresolved V gene accounts for under half of the shortfall where checked; the remainder is of unknown origin. This sample lists some 200,000 clones; 65% to 90% were detected once. The leading ten clones occupy 1.4% of the sample. The sequenced sample was peripheral blood. These receptors all stem from a woman in her thirties or forties who had recovered from COVID-19.

The chain is built from TRBV13 and TRBJ2-2; 8 nucleotides agree with TRBD2. The CDR3 has 17 residues. V dropped 7 bases and J dropped 5; count of bases not matched to a gene: 15. The germline V gene encodes CDR1 PRHDT and CDR2 FYEKMQ (reference sequence). This CDR3 is CASTLPLSSGGTGELFF. The CDR3 bases are TGTGCCAGCACCCTCCCCCTCTCAAGCGGGGGTACCGGGGAGCTGTTTTTT.

The chain has TRBV5-1 and TRBJ2-7; D call uncertain. There are 16 residues in the CDR3. With 4 bases removed from V and 2 bases from J, the gap between germline ends came to 19 bases. Germline loops: CDR1 SGHRS, CDR2 YFSETQ. Written as DNA, the CDR3 is TGCGCCAGCAGCCTAGGAAGTCTTCCCGAAACCTACGAGCAGTACTTC. This gives the protein CASSLGSLPETYEQYF.

The chain couples TRBV6-2 or TRBV6-3 to TRBJ2-5, with TRBD2 matching over 12 bases. CDR3 length equals 18 residues. The V segment lost 2 bases and the J segment 0 bases; nucleotides outside the gene matches: 7. Germline V lookup: CDR1 MNHEY, CDR2 SVGEGT. In nucleotides, the CDR3 is TGTGCCAGCAGTTACGTCGCTAGCGGGGGGGAATACCAAGAGACCCAGTACTTC. It is translated as CASSYVASGGEYQETQYF.

The V gene is TRBV3-1 (or the pseudogene TRBV3-2), the J gene TRBJ1-2; 7 nucleotides agree with TRBD1. J lost 3 bases, V lost 5 bases, and 3 bases had no gene match. CDR3 length: 13 amino acids. Looked up from germline, CDR1 is LGHDT and CDR2 is YNNKEL (reference sequence). CDR3 coding DNA: TGTGCCAGCAGCGGGGACAGCTACTATGGCTACACCTTC. Translated, it gives CASSGDSYYGYTF.

The chain links TRBV10-3 to TRBJ2-5; 9 nucleotides align to TRBD2. Germline V gives CDR1 ENHRY, CDR2 SYGVKD. The CDR3 spans 14 residues. Trimming removed 5 bases from V and 4 bases from J; junction bases left unmatched: 5. CDR3 DNA sequence: TGTGCCATCAGTTTGGGACTAGCAGGAGAGACCCAGTACTTC. As protein: CAISLGLAGETQYF.

V gene TRBV5-6 combines with J gene TRBJ2-3; 9 bases fit TRBD1. The germline gives CDR1 SGHDT, CDR2 YYEEEE. The ends lost 8 bases at V and 2 bases at J; junction bases unmatched: 12. The CDR3 is made up of 16 amino acids. CDR3 amino acids: CASNHRGQGLTDTQYF. The CDR3 bases are TGTGCCAGTAATCATCGCGGACAGGGGCTCACAGATACGCAGTATTTT.

The genes are TRBV23-1 and TRBJ1-2, with unresolved D. TRBV23-1 is given ORF status, its function remaining uncertain. Trimming took off 3 bases at V and 7 bases at J, with 12 bases between the two ends. The CDR3 totals 13 residues. CDR3 residues: CASSHLGSCGYTF. CDR3 coding DNA: TGCGCCAGCAGTCATCTCGGTTCTTGTGGCTACACCTTC.

The genes are TRBV15 and TRBJ1-1; 7 nucleotides match TRBD1. Germline assignment: CDR1 LNHNV and CDR2 YYDKDF (reference sequence). This CDR3 is 18 amino acids long. The V segment lost 0 bases and the J segment 0 bases; nucleotides outside the gene matches: 10. The CDR3 nucleotides are TGTGCCACCAGCAGAGAATCTAGGGGGCCAAGAATGAACACTGAAGCTTTCTTT. As protein: CATSRESRGPRMNTEAFF.

J is TRBJ2-3 and V is TRBV3-1 (or the pseudogene TRBV3-2), with 7 positions matching TRBD1. There are 13 residues in the CDR3. The J segment lost 4 bases and the V segment lost 7 bases, leaving 5 bases of the junction unmatched. Germline V gene sequence: CDR1 LGHDT, CDR2 YNNKEL (reference sequence). DNA for the CDR3: TGTGCCAGCAATAGACAGGGTTCAGATACGCAGTATTTT. This translates into CASNRQGSDTQYF.

J is TRBJ1-5 and V is TRBV7-8; D call uncertain. The ends were cut back, 0 bases at V and 6 bases at J, with 6 bases in the middle. Per the germline V gene, CDR1 is SGHVS and CDR2 is FQNEAQ. The CDR3 spans 13 residues. For the CDR3, the DNA is TGTGCCAGCAGCTTAGCGCCCGGTCAGCCCCAGCATTTT. Residues: CASSLAPGQPQHF.

The chain recombines TRBV3-1 (or the pseudogene TRBV3-2) with TRBJ2-1, with 7 bases that match TRBD1. Looked up from germline, CDR1 is LGHDT and CDR2 is YNNKEL (reference sequence). With 4 bases clipped from V and 8 bases from J, the junction kept 11 bases outside the gene matches. The CDR3 covers 15 residues. The CDR3 here is CASSPSAGGTDEQFF. The CDR3 nucleotides are TGTGCCAGCAGCCCTAGTGCAGGGGGTACGGATGAGCAGTTCTTC.

The V call is TRBV6-1, the J call TRBJ1-2, with D perhaps matching TRBD1 (5 bases). Between the trimmed V and J ends, which lost 4 bases and 4 bases, there was a span of 19 bases. CDR3 length: 16 amino acids. The germline CDR1 and CDR2 sequences are MNHNS and SASEGT. The CDR3 region is CASSAPQGIGIYGYTF. The CDR3 coding sequence is TGTGCCAGCAGTGCCCCCCAGGGAATAGGTATCTATGGCTACACCTTC.

The gene calls are TRBV4-1 and TRBJ2-3; D perhaps matches TRBD1 (6 bases). V lost 6 bases to trimming and J lost 3 bases, with 31 bases between them. CDR1 and CDR2 from the germline V gene are MGHRA and YSYEKL. The CDR3 sequence is 20 residues long. The CDR3 DNA is TGCGCCAGCAGTGGCCGGGGAACAGGGAATTTGTTCCCGGTGACAGATACGCAGTATTTT. Its translation is CASSGRGTGNLFPVTDTQYF.

The chain combines TRBV9 with TRBJ2-1, with 9 bases that match TRBD1. V was clipped by 1 base and J by 7 bases; unmatched bases: 9. The germline V gene encodes CDR1 SGDLS and CDR2 YYNGEE. The CDR3 extends over 16 amino acids. The CDR3 DNA sequence: TGTGCCAGCAGCGTATGGGGGACAGGGTTGCGAAATGAGCAGTTCTTC. Encoded protein: CASSVWGTGLRNEQFF.

The CDR3: CASSEGGADTQYF. The CDR3 nucleotides are TGTGCCAGCTCAGAAGGGGGTGCAGATACGCAGTATTTT. This sequence joins TRBV6-5 and TRBJ2-3; D is perhaps TRBD1 (6 bases). Per germline, CDR1 MNHEY and CDR2 SVGAGI. Trimming stripped 8 bases from V and 4 bases from J, with 13 bases between. This CDR3 has 13 residues.